This T cell receptor beta chain was observed in a study of T cells in Graves' hyperthyroidism and ophthalmopathy. Based on clinical symptoms, serum thyroxine and TRAb, thyroid ultrasound and orbital computed tomography, diagnoses were reached. Amplification of TCR beta CDR3 regions used RNA as the template. RT-PCR in the first round (using the HTBI primer set) targeted the TCR CDR3. Each CDR3 protein gets one entry after TCRdb re-called the multiplex PCR reads with MiXCR. Of over 650,000 distinct CDR3 sequences listed, 45% are singletons. Germline CDR1 reads WSHSY; CDR2 reads SAAADI. Trimming removed 1 base from V and 0 bases from J, with 16 bases in between. CDR3 size: 18 residues.

Sequencing used peripheral blood or thyroid tissue (not recorded which). This clonotype was obtained from an adult man with Graves' disease, either hyperthyroidism or ophthalmopathy (not recorded which). This chain connects TRBV10-2 to TRBJ1-5; no clear D. The CDR3 region has the DNA TGCGCCAGCAGTGAGTACGGAGCAAAAGCTTATAGCAATCAGCCCCAGCATTTT. Its protein product is CASSEYGAKAYSNQPQHF.